Shown below are 21 T cell receptor beta chains from a single sample sequenced in a study of blood T cell repertoires in COVID-19. Some clones are missing from TCRdb's copy, which holds only in-frame ones; the method was immunoSEQ multiplex PCR. This repertoire shows tens of thousands of clones, over 75% found once; its top ten account for about a tenth. Sequencing was performed on peripheral blood. The receptors here all came from an older man with active or convalescent COVID-19.

The rearrangement uses TRBV2 and TRBJ1-5; D is unclear. CDR1 and CDR2 from the germline V gene are SNHLY and FYNNEI. The CDR3 loop spans 14 amino acids. Trimming shortened V by 2 bases and J by 6 bases, and 11 bases separated the two germline ends. For the CDR3, the DNA is TGTGCCAGCAGTGAAATGTCTTCACTTCAGCCCCAGCATTTT. Translation gives CASSEMSSLQPQHF. Full variable domain (rest looked up from reference TRBV2 and TRBJ1-5): EPEVTQTPSHQVTQMGQEVILRCVPISNHLYFYWYRQILGQKVEFLVSFYNNEISEKSEIFDDQFSVERPDGSNFTLKIRSTKLEDSAMYFCASSEMSSLQPQHFGDGTRLSIL.

The V and J genes are TRBV12-3 or TRBV12-4 and TRBJ2-7; 7 bases are a match to TRBD1. This CDR3 spans 12 amino acids. The J segment lost 8 bases and the V segment lost 10 bases, leaving 11 bases of the junction unmatched. The CDR3 sequence: CATSLQGVKQYF. CDR3 coding DNA: TGTGCCACCTCCTTGCAGGGGGTGAAGCAGTACTTC.

This chain links TRBV18 with TRBJ1-1, with D unresolved. The germline gives CDR1 KGHSH, CDR2 LQKENI. V lost 0 bases to trimming and J lost 6 bases, with 14 bases between them. The CDR3 runs to 15 residues. The CDR3 is CASSPPSLYSAEAFF. The CDR3 bases are TGTGCCAGCTCACCACCTTCCTTGTATAGCGCTGAAGCTTTCTTT.

This sequence joins TRBV19 and TRBJ2-7; TRBD1 might be the D (5 bases). In germline, CDR1 is LNHDA, CDR2 SQIVND (reference sequence). V lost 5 bases and J lost 2, with 19 bases in between. The CDR3 extends over 16 amino acids. Here the CDR3 DNA reads TGTGCCAGTAGTGAGTCGCTGGGGCCAGGACCCTACGAGCAGTACTTC. Its protein product is CASSESLGPGPYEQYF.

The rearrangement uses TRBV18 and TRBJ1-5; 7 positions agree with TRBD1. The CDR3 sequence is 16 residues long. J was trimmed by 7 bases and V by 4 bases; bases with no gene match: 13. CDR1 and CDR2 from the germline V gene are KGHSH and LQKENI. CDR3 in DNA: TGTGCCAGCTCACTCAATGAGCCGGTCAGGGGGCAGCCCCAGCATTTT. Protein product: CASSLNEPVRGQPQHF.

The chain employs TRBV4-1 and TRBJ2-1; TRBD2 is a possible D gene (5 bases). The CDR3 sequence is 17 residues long. In germline, CDR1 is MGHRA, CDR2 YSYEKL. Trimming took off 0 bases at V and 0 bases at J, with 12 bases between the two ends. The CDR3 sequence is CASSQDAREVSYNEQFF. In DNA form, the CDR3 reads TGCGCCAGCAGCCAAGACGCTCGGGAAGTCTCCTACAATGAGCAGTTCTTC.

This clone has only one observation. The V gene is TRBV2, the J gene TRBJ1-1; the D is unclear. CDR3 length: 14 residues. In germline, CDR1 is SNHLY, CDR2 FYNNEI. Trimming removed 1 base at V and 5 bases at J, with 11 bases between. CDR3 sequence: CASSEDGPGTEAFF. CDR3 bases: TGTGCCAGCAGTGAAGACGGTCCCGGGACTGAAGCTTTCTTT.

The chain combines TRBV24-1 with TRBJ2-7, with 8 bases fitting TRBD2. Germline V gives CDR1 KGHDR, CDR2 SFDVKD. V dropped 7 bases and J dropped 1; count of bases not matched to a gene: 8. The CDR3 extends over 15 amino acids. The CDR3 is CATSPGIAGSYEQYF. In nucleotides, the CDR3 is TGTGCCACCAGCCCCGGGATAGCGGGATCCTACGAGCAGTACTTC.

The genes are TRBV7-2 and TRBJ2-2; tentative D call: TRBD2 (5 bases). There are 15 residues in the CDR3. Germline CDR1 reads SGHTA; CDR2 reads FQGNSA. Trimming cost V 0 bases and J 5 bases, with 10 bases left between them. CDR3 bases: TGTGCCAGCAGCTTAGCCTGGGGAGCGACCGGGGAGCTGTTTTTT. This sequence encodes CASSLAWGATGELFF.

The J gene is TRBJ1-1, the V gene TRBV6-5, with 9 bases matching TRBD1. The CDR3 has 13 amino acids. Per the germline V gene, CDR1 is MNHEY and CDR2 is SVGAGI. The V and J ends lost 6 bases and 4 bases, in that order; junction bases with no gene match: 3. The CDR3, as DNA: TGTGCCAGCAGGGGGACAGGGCGCACTGAAGCTTTCTTT. Translating gives CASRGTGRTEAFF.

The rearrangement joins TRBV30 to TRBJ1-1; TRBD1 is a possible D gene (5 bases). Trimming took 7 bases from V and 1 from J, leaving 13 bases between them. Looked up from germline, CDR1 is GTSNPN and CDR2 is SVGIG (reference sequence). The CDR3 runs 13 residues. The CDR3 protein is CALTLGPNTEAFF. For the CDR3, the DNA is TGTGCCTTGACGTTGGGGCCGAACACTGAAGCTTTCTTT.

The chain recombines TRBV9 with TRBJ1-2; possible D gene TRBD1, 6 bases. The V end lost 0 bases, the J end lost 4 bases, and 13 bases lay between the germline ends. The CDR3 consists of 15 residues. Germline V lookup: CDR1 SGDLS, CDR2 YYNGEE. DNA of the CDR3: TGTGCCAGCAGCGTAGCCCCGGGGGGGCTCTATGGCTACACCTTC. Protein: CASSVAPGGLYGYTF.

This chain connects TRBV20-1 to TRBJ2-7, with 8 bases aligning to TRBD1. V was clipped by 3 bases and J by 2 bases; unmatched bases: 6. Germline CDR1 DFQATT, CDR2 SNEGSKA (reference sequence). The CDR3 is made up of 14 amino acids. DNA of the CDR3: TGCAGTGCTAGTTCCGGGACAGGAGCCTACGAGCAGTACTTC. Encoded protein: CSASSGTGAYEQYF.

This CDR3 is CASSPGWSGRYEQYF. The CDR3 region has the DNA TGCGCCAGCAGCCCTGGATGGAGCGGGAGGTACGAGCAGTACTTC. The rearrangement joins TRBV5-1 to TRBJ2-7; 9 nucleotides match TRBD2. The V gene end was trimmed by 4 bases and the J gene end by 4 bases; junction bases not matched to a gene: 9. Germline CDR1 SGHRS, CDR2 YFSETQ. The CDR3 contains 15 residues.

This clone occurred once. This chain uses TRBV7-9 with TRBJ1-1; TRBD1 matches at 9 bases. The CDR3 is 15 residues long. The V gene end was trimmed by 4 bases and the J gene end by 6 bases; junction bases not matched to a gene: 9. Germline lookup yields CDR1 SEHNR and CDR2 FQNEAQ (reference sequence). Here the CDR3 reads CASSSLDRGWPEAFF. CDR3 nucleotide sequence: TGTGCCAGCAGCTCCCTGGACAGGGGTTGGCCTGAAGCTTTCTTT.

The chain couples TRBV19 to TRBJ1-6; 7 bases line up with TRBD1. Germline V gene data show CDR1 as LNHDA and CDR2 as SQIVND (reference sequence). Germline trimming cut 3 bases from V and 10 bases from J; bases unmatched to any gene: 15. This CDR3 has 17 residues. CDR3 region: CASSIGTAGQTSSPLHF. CDR3 sequence (DNA): TGTGCCAGTAGTATCGGGACAGCAGGACAGACAAGCTCACCCCTCCACTTT. Complete variable domain (other parts from reference TRBV19 and TRBJ1-6): DGGITQSPKYLFRKEGQNVTLSCEQNLNHDAMYWYRQDPGQGLRLIYYSQIVNDFQKGDIAEGYSVSREKKESFPLTVTSAQKNPTAFYLCASSIGTAGQTSSPLHFGNGTRLTVT.

The genes are TRBV6-5 and TRBJ1-1; 7 bases agree with TRBD1. Germline V gene sequence: CDR1 MNHEY, CDR2 SVGAGI. The CDR3 totals 14 residues. Germline trimming cut 7 bases from V and 1 base from J; bases unmatched to any gene: 6. In nucleotides, the CDR3 is TGTGCCAGCACCAACAGGGGAGCGAACACTGAAGCTTTCTTT. Translation gives CASTNRGANTEAFF.

This clone occurred many times. The gene calls are TRBV5-1 and TRBJ2-4, with D maybe TRBD2 (7 bases). The CDR3 totals 15 residues. The V and J ends lost 1 base and 8 bases respectively, with 16 bases between them. Germline V gene data show CDR1 as SGHRS and CDR2 as YFSETQ. CDR3 nucleotide sequence: TGCGCCAGCAGCTTGCGGGGGGCCAGCGTAGACATTCAGTACTTC. The encoded protein is CASSLRGASVDIQYF.

The chain links TRBV7-3 to TRBJ2-1, with a possible D match to TRBD2 (6 bases). There are 14 residues in the CDR3. CDR1 and CDR2 (germline): SGHTA, FQGTGA. Trimming took off 4 bases at V and 5 bases at J, with 12 bases between the two ends. CDR3 nucleotide sequence: TGTGCCAGCAGCTCTACTCTAGCGAACAATGAGCAGTTCTTC. Translating gives CASSSTLANNEQFF.

This clone was recorded a few times. The V call is TRBV14, the J call TRBJ1-1; D not resolved. Germline lookup yields CDR1 SGHDN and CDR2 FVKESK. This CDR3 comprises 15 residues. The V end lost 4 bases, the J end lost 1 base, and 13 bases lay between the germline ends. The DNA of the CDR3 is TGTGCCAGCAGCCTCTTTGGCCCTGAGAACACTGAAGCTTTCTTT. This codes for CASSLFGPENTEAFF.

CDR3 nucleotides: TGTGCCAGCAGTCAGGACCGCCGGGGGACTGAAGCTTTCTTT. Its protein product is CASSQDRRGTEAFF. The V call is TRBV6-5, the J call TRBJ1-1; maybe TRBD1 (5 bases). From germline, CDR1 is MNHEY and CDR2 SVGAGI. V shed 5 bases and J shed 5 bases, with 15 bases lying between them. The length of the CDR3 is 14 residues.